The source of this T cell receptor (beta chain) is a study of shared clonotypes between healthy human individuals. Free of recent acute infections or vaccinations, the donors were healthy HIV-negative adults. Whole-study results and caveats: Read depth was anticipated to influence clonotype sharing among donors. Larger estimated richness was generally seen in naive subsets than in memory subsets.

Germline CDR1 is SGHRS and CDR2 is YFSETQ. The CDR3 has 14 amino acids. V shed 7 bases and J shed 1 base, with 9 bases lying between them. An assay was performed, and its level was deep. Generated by immunoSEQ multiplex PCR, the TCRdb table keeps only in-frame clones and is missing some. This sample yields around 1.1 million clones, of which approximately 75% are seen a single time; roughly 0.9% belongs to the top ten. As regards this clone: The antigen is unknown.

What was sequenced was memory CD4+ T cells from PBMCs. Subset indicated: CD45RA-negative fraction. This clonotype was obtained from a young man in good health. Some clones in this sample may be carry-over from other donors' samples. The chain is built from TRBV5-1 and TRBJ2-6; D is perhaps TRBD1 (5 bases). The CDR3 spells CASQGRSGANVLTF. CDR3 sequence (DNA): TGCGCCAGCCAGGGCAGGTCTGGGGCCAACGTCCTGACTTTC.